This is a list of T cell receptor beta chains from one sample in a study of human thymus T cells. TCRdb's copy holds only in-frame clones and misses some; the assay was immunoSEQ multiplex PCR. The sample holds about 130,000 clones, more than 90% seen once. The sequenced sample consisted of thymus tissue. The source of these receptors is a boy under two years old with a congenital heart defect but otherwise immunologically healthy. The CDR3 runs from the conserved cysteine through the conserved F or W. D genes are given only for firm matches. Size tells how often a clone was seen (once, few, many) or the class of an expanded clone, and some rows leave it out.

size | J | V | D | CDR3 | DNA
NA | TRBJ2-3 | TRBV30 | NA | CAWSVNWGLRSSFPDTQYF | TGTGCCTGGAGTGTAAATTGGGGGCTAAGGTCATCGTTTCCAGATACGCAGTATTTT
NA | TRBJ1-1 | TRBV21-1 | NA | CASSSNRERNTEAFF | TGTGCCAGCAGCTCAAACAGGGAACGGAACACTGAAGCTTTCTTT
NA | TRBJ2-5 | TRBV2 | TRBD2 | CASSPRGGAEETQYF | TGTGCCAGCAGTCCTCGCGGGGGGGCCGAAGAGACCCAGTACTTC
NA | TRBJ1-5 | TRBV30 | NA | CAWSVREKESNQPQHF | TGTGCCTGGAGTGTACGGGAAAAGGAAAGCAATCAGCCCCAGCATTTT
NA | TRBJ1-6 | TRBV19 | TRBD1 | CASSFLPTGGVTPLHF | TGTGCCAGTAGTTTCCTCCCGACAGGGGGCGTGACACCCCTCCACTTT
NA | TRBJ2-6 | TRBV28 | NA | CASSFSVRGPSGANVLTF | TGTGCCAGCAGTTTTAGTGTCAGGGGACCCTCTGGGGCCAACGTCCTGACTTTC
NA | TRBJ2-1 | TRBV12-5 | TRBD2 | CASGLVQWLAGEYSYNEQFF | TGTGCTAGTGGTTTGGTACAATGGCTAGCGGGGGAATACTCCTACAATGAGCAGTTCTTC
few | TRBJ1-5 | TRBV19 | NA | CASTPSRHQPQHF | TGTGCCAGTACCCCTTCTAGGCATCAGCCCCAGCATTTT
NA | TRBJ2-3 | TRBV13 | NA | CASSLRPTDTQYF | TGTGCCAGCAGCTTACGGCCCACAGATACGCAGTATTTT
NA | TRBJ2-1 | TRBV15 | NA | CATSRVPDNEQFF | TGTGCCACCAGCAGAGTGCCGGACAATGAGCAGTTCTTC
NA | TRBJ2-6 | TRBV7-6 | TRBD1 | CASSPREVGTDLSGANVLTF | TGTGCCAGCAGCCCCCGTGAGGTCGGGACAGACCTCTCTGGGGCCAACGTCCTGACTTTC
NA | TRBJ1-1 | TRBV13 | NA | CASSLVRTNTEAFF | TGTGCCAGCAGCTTAGTCCGGACGAACACTGAAGCTTTCTTT
once | TRBJ1-5 | TRBV4-3 | NA | CASSQDNRINQPQHF | TGCGCCAGCAGCCAAGATAACAGGATAAATCAGCCCCAGCATTTT
NA | TRBJ1-4 | TRBV12-5 | TRBD1 | CASGLGDSSNEKLFF | TGTGCTAGTGGTTTGGGGGACAGCTCTAATGAAAAACTGTTTTTT
few | TRBJ1-6 | TRBV28 | NA | CASSTGLAPLHF | TGTGCCAGCAGTACAGGGTTGGCACCCCTCCACTTT
NA | TRBJ2-1 | TRBV7-6 | TRBD1 | CASSLAGQLSYNEQFF | TGTGCCAGCAGCTTAGCGGGACAGCTCTCCTACAATGAGCAGTTCTTC
NA | TRBJ2-7 | TRBV15 | TRBD2 | CATSLPGGIHEQYF | TGTGCCACCAGCCTACCCGGGGGGATCCACGAGCAGTACTTC
once | TRBJ2-1 | TRBV7-9 | TRBD2 | CASSVRGGNNEQFF | TGTGCCAGCAGCGTCCGGGGGGGCAACAATGAGCAGTTCTTC
NA | TRBJ1-6 | TRBV11-1 | NA | CASSLGGQAQDSPLHF | TGTGCCAGCAGCTTAGGGGGACAAGCCCAGGATTCACCCCTCCACTTT
NA | TRBJ1-2 | TRBV7-9 | TRBD1 | CASSLWPGQGFDGYTF | TGTGCCAGCAGCTTATGGCCCGGACAGGGGTTCGATGGCTACACCTTC
NA | TRBJ1-1 | TRBV5-1 | NA | CASSLTSLLNTEAFF | TGCGCCAGCAGCTTGACGAGCCTCTTGAACACTGAAGCTTTCTTT
once | TRBJ2-3 | TRBV6-6 | TRBD2 | CASSYSRGVTDTQYF | TGTGCCAGCAGTTACTCTCGGGGGGTCACAGATACGCAGTATTTT
NA | TRBJ2-2 | TRBV5-6 | TRBD2 | CASVKLRGDGTGELFF | TGTGCCAGCGTCAAGTTACGGGGGGATGGCACCGGGGAGCTGTTTTTT
once | TRBJ1-1 | TRBV30 | NA | CAWSSRVTEAFF | TGTGCCTGGAGTTCCAGGGTCACTGAAGCTTTCTTT
NA | TRBJ2-7 | TRBV28 | NA | CASGPGTAFYEQYF | TGTGCCAGCGGTCCGGGGACGGCGTTCTACGAGCAGTACTTC
NA | TRBJ2-3 | TRBV4-1 | NA | CASSQSRGGGDTQYF | TGCGCCAGCAGCCAATCACGGGGAGGGGGAGATACGCAGTATTTT
NA | TRBJ2-3 | TRBV27 | TRBD1 | CASSLLPPTGTPTDTQYF | TGTGCCAGCAGTTTATTACCTCCGACAGGGACCCCCACAGATACGCAGTATTTT
NA | TRBJ1-6 | TRBV7-2 | NA | CASSSSGLSNSPLHF | TGTGCCAGCAGCTCCAGTGGGCTGTCGAATTCACCCCTCCACTTT
NA | TRBJ2-7 | TRBV20-1 | NA | CSAGEDEQYF | TGCAGCGCAGGGGAGGACGAGCAGTACTTC
NA | TRBJ2-3 | TRBV4-3 | TRBD2 | CASSQGSVQRGPRSTDTQYF | TGCGCCAGCAGCCAGGGTTCAGTCCAGCGGGGGCCCCGCAGCACAGATACGCAGTATTTT
NA | TRBJ2-5 | TRBV4-1 | NA | CASSLVKTGPETQYF | TGCGCCAGCAGCCTAGTCAAGACTGGACCAGAGACCCAGTACTTC
NA | TRBJ2-1 | TRBV25-1 | NA | CASSDMAGASDEQFF | TGTGCCAGCAGTGATATGGCGGGGGCGTCCGATGAGCAGTTCTTC
NA | TRBJ2-2 | TRBV2 | NA | CASSRLEGPNTGELFF | TGTGCCAGCAGCCGCCTCGAAGGACCCAACACCGGGGAGCTGTTTTTT
NA | TRBJ1-2 | TRBV11-2 | NA | CASSQRYGYTF | TGTGCCAGCAGCCAGAGGTATGGCTACACCTTC
NA | TRBJ1-2 | TRBV5-5 | NA | CASSLGRQIPGFYSYTF | TGTGCCAGCAGCTTGGGTAGACAGATACCAGGCTTTTATAGCTACACCTTC
NA | TRBJ1-3 | TRBV13 | NA | CASSLVYGNTIYF | TGTGCCAGCAGCTTAGTATATGGAAACACCATATATTTT
NA | TRBJ2-7 | TRBV13 | NA | CASSLGLGAGVPYEQYF | TGTGCCAGCAGCTTAGGCCTTGGGGCAGGTGTCCCCTACGAGCAGTACTTC
NA | TRBJ1-5 | TRBV15 | TRBD1 | CATQRDSHYGSNQPQHF | TGTGCCACGCAGCGGGACAGCCACTACGGCAGCAATCAGCCCCAGCATTTT
NA | TRBJ2-7 | TRBV7-2 | TRBD2 | CASSSTGGASYEQYF | TGTGCCAGCAGCTCTACCGGGGGGGCATCCTACGAGCAGTACTTC
NA | TRBJ1-1 | TRBV5-8 | NA | CASSLSGHSMNTEAFF | TGTGCCAGCAGCTTATCGGGACATAGTATGAACACTGAAGCTTTCTTT
NA | TRBJ2-5 | TRBV7-6 | TRBD1 | CASSSPRQGETQYF | TGTGCCAGCAGCTCGCCTCGACAGGGGGAGACCCAGTACTTC
NA | TRBJ1-4 | TRBV15 | NA | CATSIYSTGFEKLFF | TGTGCCACCAGCATCTACTCGACAGGTTTTGAAAAACTGTTTTTT
NA | TRBJ2-4 | TRBV27 | NA | CASSPSGYSSQNIQYF | TGTGCCAGCAGTCCATCAGGTTATTCATCCCAAAACATTCAGTACTTC
NA | TRBJ1-2 | TRBV6-5 | NA | CASSYVGGGNYGYTF | TGTGCCAGCAGTTACGTCGGCGGGGGGAACTATGGCTACACCTTC
NA | TRBJ2-2 | TRBV7-8 | TRBD1 | CASSLTCRDRGSGELFF | TGTGCCAGCAGCTTGACGTGCCGGGACAGGGGATCCGGGGAGCTGTTTTTT
NA | TRBJ1-2 | TRBV6-5 | TRBD1 | CASSTGTGRGYTF | TGTGCCAGCAGTACGGGGACAGGGAGGGGATACACCTTC
NA | TRBJ2-1 | TRBV14 | TRBD1 | CASSQESRTGGCYNEQFF | TGTGCCAGCAGCCAAGAAAGTCGGACAGGGGGATGCTACAATGAGCAGTTCTTC
NA | TRBJ2-7 | TRBV28 | NA | CASSFPGPYEQYF | TGTGCCAGCAGTTTCCCAGGCCCCTACGAGCAGTACTTC
NA | TRBJ1-3 | TRBV4-2 | TRBD1 | CASSQVDRAAGNTIYF | TGTGCCAGCAGCCAAGTGGACAGGGCAGCTGGAAACACCATATATTTT
NA | TRBJ2-3 | TRBV28 | NA | CASRDPYTDTQYF | TGTGCCAGCAGGGACCCATACACAGATACGCAGTATTTT
NA | TRBJ2-3 | TRBV7-2 | TRBD2 | CASSSRGRGGPKDTQYF | TGTGCCAGCAGCTCCCGAGGGCGGGGGGGGCCCAAAGATACGCAGTATTTT
NA | TRBJ2-4 | TRBV27 | NA | CASSAPPGPPGSIQYF | TGTGCCAGCAGTGCCCCTCCGGGACCCCCAGGTTCCATTCAGTACTTC
NA | TRBJ1-5 | TRBV6-1 | NA | CASSDGGSLRPQHF | TGTGCCAGCAGTGACGGCGGCTCCCTCAGGCCCCAGCATTTT
once | TRBJ2-1 | TRBV29-1 | TRBD1 | CSVAPGQARFYNEQFF | TGCAGCGTTGCCCCCGGACAGGCTAGATTCTACAATGAGCAGTTCTTC
NA | TRBJ1-6 | TRBV27 | NA | CASSLYAKRQSHNSPLHF | TGTGCCAGCAGTTTATACGCGAAGAGACAGTCTCATAATTCACCCCTCCACTTT
NA | TRBJ2-3 | TRBV5-1 | NA | CASSLEAGRSTDTQYF | TGCGCCAGCAGCTTGGAGGCCGGGAGAAGCACAGATACGCAGTATTTT
NA | TRBJ2-3 | TRBV6-1 | NA | CASSESPGSDTQYF | TGTGCCAGCAGTGAATCCCCAGGGTCAGATACGCAGTATTTT
NA | TRBJ2-2 | TRBV4-2 | NA | CASSQDRGVHTGELFF | TGTGCCAGCAGCCAAGATAGAGGGGTCCACACCGGGGAGCTGTTTTTT
NA | TRBJ2-5 | TRBV29-1 | TRBD2 | CSVDGTSGEETQYF | TGCAGCGTGGATGGGACTAGCGGGGAAGAGACCCAGTACTTC
few | TRBJ1-1 | TRBV29-1 | NA | CSVGGGFF | TGCAGCGTTGGTGGGGGTTTCTTT